This TCR beta chain emerged from a study of cytomegalovirus exposure and HLA in healthy donors. Use of 60 Vbeta and 13 Jbeta primers characterized the PCR. Only in-frame clones appear in the TCRdb table, and some are missing; sequencing was by immunoSEQ multiplex PCR. Of approximately 91,000 clones listed, 81% are singletons. Germline CDR1 SGDLS, CDR2 YYNGEE. Trimming cost V 0 bases and J 5 bases; bases outside gene matches: 3. CDR3 length: 17 amino acids. CMV serostatus was not recorded for this donor. The clonotype was recovered from a human donor in good health. Material: PBMCs. J is TRBJ2-3 and V is TRBV9; 16 bases match TRBD2. CDR3 loop: CASSVVGLAGGRDTQYF. CDR3 DNA sequence: TGTGCCAGCAGCGTAGTGGGACTAGCGGGAGGGAGAGATACGCAGTATTTT.